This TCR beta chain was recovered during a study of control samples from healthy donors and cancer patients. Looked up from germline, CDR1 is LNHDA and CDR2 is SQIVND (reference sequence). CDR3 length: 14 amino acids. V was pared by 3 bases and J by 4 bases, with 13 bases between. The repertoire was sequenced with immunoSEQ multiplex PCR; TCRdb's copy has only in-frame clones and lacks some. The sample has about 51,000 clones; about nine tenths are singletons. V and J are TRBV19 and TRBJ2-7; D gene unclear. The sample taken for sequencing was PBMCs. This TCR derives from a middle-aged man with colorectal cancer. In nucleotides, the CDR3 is TGTGCCAGTAGTATTTTAAGAGGAGCATACGAGCAGTACTTC. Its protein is CASSILRGAYEQYF.